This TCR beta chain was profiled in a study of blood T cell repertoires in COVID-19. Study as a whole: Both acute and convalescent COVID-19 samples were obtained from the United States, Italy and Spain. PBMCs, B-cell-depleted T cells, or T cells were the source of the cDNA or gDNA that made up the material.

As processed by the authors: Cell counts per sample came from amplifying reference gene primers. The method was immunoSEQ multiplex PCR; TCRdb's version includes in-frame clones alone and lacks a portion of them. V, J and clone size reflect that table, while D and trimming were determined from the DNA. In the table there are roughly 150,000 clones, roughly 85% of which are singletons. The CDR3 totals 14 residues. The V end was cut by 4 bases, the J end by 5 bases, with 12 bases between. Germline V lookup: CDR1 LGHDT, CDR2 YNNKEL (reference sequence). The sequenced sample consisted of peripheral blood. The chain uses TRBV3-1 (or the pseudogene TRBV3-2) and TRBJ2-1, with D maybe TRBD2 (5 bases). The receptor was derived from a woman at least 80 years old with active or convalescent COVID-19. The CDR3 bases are TGTGCCAGCAGCCGACACCGGGAACACAATGAGCAGTTCTTC. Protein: CASSRHREHNEQFF.